Below, 30 T cell receptor beta chains from the same sample are listed, as sequenced in a study of cytomegalovirus exposure and HLA in healthy donors. PCR was performed using 60 Vbeta and 13 Jbeta primers. Libraries were prepared by immunoSEQ multiplex PCR; TCRdb keeps only in-frame clonotypes and omits some of them. The sample has 120,000 or so clones, about 80% seen once. Material: PBMCs. These receptors all come from a man aged 35-49 years in good health and CMV-seronegative.

This chain uses TRBV5-1 with TRBJ1-2; D remains unclear. V was trimmed by 2 bases and J by 5 bases, leaving 13 bases between them. Germline CDR1 reads SGHRS; CDR2 reads YFSETQ. CDR3 length equals 14 residues. Here the CDR3 DNA reads TGCGCCAGCAGCTTTGCGGAGCGGAGGTATGGCTACACCTTC. It specifies CASSFAERRYGYTF.

In the case of this clone: The sample has other DNA sequences that encode this CDR3 too. The J gene is TRBJ2-7, the V gene TRBV6-5; D may be TRBD1 (5 bases). The CDR3 is made up of 13 amino acids. V lost 3 bases and J 2 bases, leaving 8 bases between the germline ends. Germline V gene data show CDR1 as MNHEY and CDR2 as SVGAGI. CDR3 nucleotide sequence: TGTGCCAGCAGTTATCACAGGACCTACGAGCAGTACTTC. It codes for CASSYHRTYEQYF.

With respect to this clone: Other DNA sequences in this sample translate to the same CDR3. This sequence joins TRBV5-1 and TRBJ2-7; D is ambiguous. CDR3 size: 12 residues. The V gene lost 2 bases and the J gene lost 3 bases, with 6 bases spanning the gap. In germline, CDR1 is SGHRS, CDR2 YFSETQ. The CDR3 loop reads CASSFGGYEQYF. In nucleotides, the CDR3 is TGCGCCAGCAGCTTCGGTGGCTACGAGCAGTACTTC.

The chain carries TRBV4-2 and TRBJ1-1; tentative D call: TRBD1 (5 bases). Germline values: CDR1 LGHNA, CDR2 YNFKEQ. The CDR3 length is 13 residues. Trimming stripped 0 bases from V and 3 bases from J, with 5 bases between. CDR3 DNA: TGTGCCAGCAGCCAAGAGGGGCACACTGAAGCTTTCTTT. Encoded protein: CASSQEGHTEAFF.

The J gene is TRBJ1-3, the V gene TRBV6-6; TRBD1 is a possible D gene (6 bases). The CDR3 totals 13 residues. Germline V gene lookup returns CDR1 MNHNY and CDR2 SVGAGI (reference sequence). V shed 4 bases and J shed 3 bases, with 7 bases lying between them. The CDR3 reads CASSSRGGNTIYF. The CDR3 bases are TGTGCCAGCAGTTCCAGGGGTGGAAACACCATATATTTT.

This clone was observed a handful of times. J is TRBJ1-1 and V is TRBV5-4; the match to TRBD1 covers 7 bases. The trim removed 5 bases at V and 2 bases at J, leaving 6 bases unmatched. The CDR3 length is 14 residues. Germline CDR1 SGHNT, CDR2 YYREEE (reference sequence). In DNA, the CDR3 is TGTGCCAGCAGACTACAGGGGTTCAACACTGAAGCTTTCTTT. It is translated as CASRLQGFNTEAFF.

There are many counts of this clone. The chain employs TRBV5-6 and TRBJ2-3, with a weak D call TRBD2 (6 bases). The CDR3 has 15 amino acids. Germline lookup yields CDR1 SGHDT and CDR2 YYEEEE. V gave up 0 bases and J gave up 4 bases, with 12 bases separating them. The CDR3 protein is CASSLGGVGSDTQYF. CDR3 coding DNA: TGTGCCAGCAGCTTGGGGGGGGTAGGGTCAGATACGCAGTATTTT.

The rearrangement uses TRBV1 and TRBJ2-5; the D call TRBD2 from the table was never checked on the DNA. TRBV1 is flagged as a pseudogene. CDR3 length: 16 amino acids. As DNA, the CDR3 is TGCACCAGCAGCCAACTCATAAGCGGGAGGGGGGAGACCCAGTACTTC. It specifies CTSSQLISGRGETQYF.

With respect to this clone: Relative to the germline gene, one junction end is altered; a read error may explain this. The V call is TRBV7-3, the J call TRBJ1-1, with D maybe TRBD1 (5 bases). This CDR3 region has 14 residues. CDR1 and CDR2 (germline): SGHTA, FQGTGA. The DNA of the CDR3 is TGTGCCAGCCGCTTCCAGGGTGAGAGCACTGAAGCTTTCTTT. This translates into CASRFQGESTEAFF.

This clone is a singleton in its sample. The V call is TRBV2, the J call TRBJ2-7; D is perhaps TRBD1 (6 bases). The CDR3 loop spans 13 amino acids. Germline values: CDR1 SNHLY, CDR2 FYNNEI. Trimming cost V 4 bases and J 1 base, with 8 bases left between them. CDR3 amino acids: CASSGGQSYEQYF. The CDR3, as DNA: TGTGCCAGCAGTGGAGGACAGTCCTACGAGCAGTACTTC.

This chain connects TRBV27 to TRBJ2-7; 9 bases line up with TRBD1. V shed 8 bases, J shed 7 bases, and the junction held 9 bases outside the gene matches. Looked up from germline, CDR1 is MNHEY and CDR2 is SMNVEV (reference sequence). CDR3 size: 13 residues. The DNA of the CDR3 is TGTGCCAGCGGACAGGGGCCGTCGAAAGAGCAGTACTTC. Protein product: CASGQGPSKEQYF.

The chain joins TRBV5-8 to TRBJ2-2; possibly TRBD1 for D (6 bases). This CDR3 region has 15 residues. Trimming shortened V by 5 bases and J by 4 bases, and 15 bases separated the two germline ends. The germline gives CDR1 SGHTS, CDR2 YDEGEE. CDR3 region: CASRGGLRGTGELFF. The CDR3 DNA follows: TGTGCCAGCAGAGGGGGTCTGAGGGGCACCGGGGAGCTGTTTTTT. The full variable domain, with the rest looked up from reference TRBV5-8 and TRBJ2-2, is EAGVTQSPTHLIKTRGQQATLRCSPISGHTSVYWYQQALGLGLQFLLWYDEGEERNRGNFPPRFSGRQFPNYSSELNVNALELEDSALYLCASRGGLRGTGELFFGEGSRLTVL.

The V gene is TRBV7-2, the J gene TRBJ1-2; 7 bases line up with TRBD1. The ends lost 3 bases at V and 4 bases at J; junction bases unmatched: 8. The CDR3 totals 15 residues. Germline V gene lookup returns CDR1 SGHTA and CDR2 FQGNSA. CDR3 amino acids: CASSFPGQFLYGYTF. The DNA for the CDR3 is TGTGCCAGCAGCTTCCCGGGACAGTTCCTCTATGGCTACACCTTC.

The chain carries TRBV2 and TRBJ2-3; a weak D match, TRBD2 (5 bases). The germline CDR1 and CDR2 sequences are SNHLY and FYNNEI. There are 13 residues in the CDR3. V lost 5 bases and J 1 base, leaving 7 bases between the germline ends. Here the CDR3 DNA reads TGTGCCAGCAGTCTAGCCGGCACAGATACGCAGTATTTT. This sequence encodes CASSLAGTDTQYF.

This clone was seen just once. The chain has TRBV29-1 and TRBJ2-1; the D is unclear. This CDR3 region has 14 residues. CDR1 is SQVTM and CDR2 is ANQGSEA in the germline V gene. Trimming cost V 5 bases and J 5 bases, with 16 bases left between them. CDR3 bases: TGCAGCGTTCAACTCACTATTTACAACAATGAGCAGTTCTTC. Translated: CSVQLTIYNNEQFF.

This chain joins TRBV29-1 and TRBJ2-3; 7 bases are a match to TRBD2. With 1 base clipped from V and 4 bases from J, the junction kept 5 bases outside the gene matches. This CDR3 region has 14 residues. Germline V gives CDR1 SQVTM, CDR2 ANQGSEA. For the CDR3, the DNA is TGCAGCGTTGAAGGGACTAGAGTCTCAGATACGCAGTATTTT. This encodes CSVEGTRVSDTQYF.

The gene calls are TRBV6-5 and TRBJ2-3, with 7 bases lining up with TRBD2. The CDR3 has 13 residues. Trimming at V came to 5 bases and at J to 3 bases, leaving 2 bases not matched to a gene. Germline V gives CDR1 MNHEY, CDR2 SVGAGI. DNA of the CDR3: TGTGCCAGCAGTCGCGGGGGAACAGATACGCAGTATTTT. Residues: CASSRGGTDTQYF.

CDR3 nucleotide sequence: TGCGCCAGCAGCCTTACGACTAGTTACGAGCAGTACTTC. It specifies CASSLTTSYEQYF. The V and J genes are TRBV5-1 and TRBJ2-7, with D maybe TRBD2 (6 bases). V lost 4 bases to trimming and J lost 4 bases, with 12 bases between them. The germline gives CDR1 SGHRS, CDR2 YFSETQ. This CDR3 spans 13 amino acids.

The chain is built from TRBV5-1 and TRBJ2-7, with a possible D match to TRBD1 (5 bases). Germline-derived CDR1 and CDR2 are SGHRS and YFSETQ. Deletions cut 2 bases from V and 0 bases from J, with 6 bases between. This CDR3 contains 13 residues. The CDR3 loop is CASSFDSSYEQYF. The CDR3 nucleotides are TGCGCCAGCAGCTTTGACAGCTCCTACGAGCAGTACTTC.

The chain carries TRBV5-1 and TRBJ2-7; possible D gene TRBD2, 7 bases. The CDR3 has 14 amino acids. Germline CDR1 reads SGHRS; CDR2 reads YFSETQ. Trimming shortened V by 4 bases and J by 2 bases, and 13 bases separated the two germline ends. For the CDR3, the DNA is TGCGCCAGCAGCCAAAGGGGGGGAGCCTACGAGCAGTACTTC. Protein sequence: CASSQRGGAYEQYF. Full variable domain (remainder filled in from reference TRBV5-1 and TRBJ2-7): KAGVTQTPRYLIKTRGQQVTLSCSPISGHRSVSWYQQTPGQGLQFLFEYFSETQRNKGNFPGRFSGRQFSNSRSEMNVSTLELGDSALYLCASSQRGGAYEQYFGPGTRLTVT.

The chain carries TRBV5-1 and TRBJ1-1; 7 nucleotides align to TRBD1. V shed 4 bases, J shed 1 base, and the junction held 4 bases outside the gene matches. Germline-derived CDR1 and CDR2 are SGHRS and YFSETQ. This CDR3 comprises 14 residues. The CDR3 DNA reads as TGCGCCAGCAGCGGCCAGGGGGGGAACACTGAAGCTTTCTTT. It encodes CASSGQGGNTEAFF.

The V call is TRBV19, the J call TRBJ1-5, with D tentatively TRBD1 (6 bases). The CDR3 has 17 amino acids. CDR1 is LNHDA and CDR2 is SQIVND in the germline V gene (reference sequence). The V gene lost 4 bases and the J gene lost 0 bases, with 16 bases spanning the gap. The CDR3 protein is CASSTPDRTYSNQPQHF. The DNA for the CDR3 is TGTGCCAGTAGTACCCCAGACAGGACTTATAGCAATCAGCCCCAGCATTTT.

J is TRBJ2-7 and V is TRBV2, with 12 bases matching TRBD2. Germline assignment: CDR1 SNHLY and CDR2 FYNNEI. Trimming cost V 9 bases and J 5 bases; bases outside gene matches: 8. The CDR3 is 14 amino acids. In nucleotides, the CDR3 is TGTGCCAGTCACCCCGGACTAGCGGGAAACGAGCAGTACTTC. Protein product: CASHPGLAGNEQYF.

The gene calls are TRBV30 and TRBJ1-5; 8 positions match TRBD1. The CDR3 totals 14 residues. Trimming at V came to 1 base and at J to 7 bases, leaving 6 bases not matched to a gene. The germline gives CDR1 GTSNPN, CDR2 SVGIG (reference sequence). This CDR3 is CAWSEGQGWQPQHF. The CDR3 region has the DNA TGTGCCTGGAGTGAAGGACAGGGATGGCAGCCCCAGCATTTT.

V usage is TRBV29-1 and J usage is TRBJ2-3, with a possible D match to TRBD2 (6 bases). With 3 bases removed from V and 2 bases from J, the gap between germline ends came to 12 bases. The V gene's germline CDR1 is SQVTM and CDR2 ANQGSEA. CDR3 length equals 14 residues. As DNA, the CDR3 is TGCAGCGTTGAGCCCAGCGGGTCCACAGATACGCAGTATTTT. Protein product: CSVEPSGSTDTQYF.

The rearrangement links TRBV5-1 to TRBJ1-6; maybe TRBD1 (5 bases). The V and J ends lost 5 bases and 6 bases respectively, with 12 bases between them. CDR3 size: 14 residues. CDR1 SGHRS and CDR2 YFSETQ come from the germline V gene. The CDR3 DNA reads TGCGCCAGCAGTTCCGACAGCCCTAATTCACCCCTCCACTTT. It yields the protein CASSSDSPNSPLHF.

The CDR3 DNA reads as TGCGCCAGCAGCCAATTGGGTTTAAGGAGCTACGAGCAGTACTTC. Translated: CASSQLGLRSYEQYF. The chain combines TRBV4-1 with TRBJ2-7; no definite D call. Germline V gene data show CDR1 as MGHRA and CDR2 as YSYEKL. CDR3 length: 15 amino acids. Between the trimmed V and J ends, which lost 2 bases and 3 bases, there was a span of 14 bases.

The V gene is TRBV28, the J gene TRBJ2-3, with unresolved D. Trimming stripped 6 bases from V and 0 bases from J, with 7 bases between. The length of the CDR3 is 13 residues. In germline, CDR1 is MDHEN, CDR2 SYDVKM. The CDR3 coding sequence is TGTGCCAGCAGGTCTCGGAGCACAGATACGCAGTATTTT. The encoded protein is CASRSRSTDTQYF.

V usage is TRBV7-9 and J usage is TRBJ1-1; a possible D gene is TRBD1 (6 bases). The V and J ends lost 0 bases and 3 bases respectively, with 11 bases between them. The CDR3 is 15 amino acids. Germline CDR1 and CDR2: SEHNR and FQNEAQ (reference sequence). The CDR3 nucleotides are TGTGCCAGCAGCTTAGCCCCGGACAGCTACACTGAAGCTTTCTTT. Encoded protein: CASSLAPDSYTEAFF.

This chain links TRBV6-6 with TRBJ1-5; no definite D call. The ends were cut back, 4 bases at V and 6 bases at J, with 4 bases in the middle. CDR1 and CDR2 from the germline V gene are MNHNY and SVGAGI (reference sequence). The CDR3 runs 11 residues. The CDR3 nucleotides are TGTGCCAGCAGTTCGGGTCAGCCCCAGCATTTT. It is translated as CASSSGQPQHF.